This TCR beta chain was identified during a study of CD8+ T cells in alopecia areata (dated by TCRdb to 2017 to 2018). As for the study more broadly: Treated patients were enrolled in an open-label pilot trial of oral tofacitinib, 5 to 10 mg twice daily, for moderate-to-severe alopecia areata. RNA was extracted with the PAXgene miRNA kit for fixed scalp, the miRNeasy kit for PBMCs, and the RNeasy kit for mouse skin. immunoSEQ multiplex PCR using 35 Vbeta forward primers and 13 Jbeta reverse primers was used to amplify TCRbeta CDR3 regions. Tofacitinib was administered for 6 to 18 months, and 6 months of follow-up off drug were then conducted to assess delayed response and recurrence. Biopsies were taken from tofacitinib-treated patients at baseline and at 4 and 24 weeks of treatment, and a later scalp biopsy was taken in several of the tofacitinib-treated patients. Human TCRbeta sequencing covered scalp tissue and sorted CD4+ and CD8+ peripheral blood T cells from patchy and totalis/universalis alopecia areata patients and healthy controls. In both human patients and the C3H/HeJ mouse model, the study applied high-throughput TCRbeta sequencing to look at T cell clonal expansion in alopecia areata. Clonality in the scalp was compared among normal scalp (n=4), patchy alopecia areata scalp (n=8), and alopecia totalis/universalis scalp (n=8).

Library preparation used the immunoSEQ multiplex PCR assay. To provide template for TCR sequencing, every sample had RNA extracted and reverse transcribed into cDNA. First-strand cDNA was synthesized using SuperScript III with a 2:1 mix of oligo-dT and random hexamers. A synthetic immune receptor repertoire was used to measure amplification bias, and any remaining bias was corrected computationally. On the authors' methods: Raw reads were preprocessed for error removal, and CDR3 was defined according to IMGT conventions as running from the conserved cysteine to phenylalanine. To get clonality, Shannon entropy was normalized by log2 of the number of productive unique TCRs and the result was subtracted from 1. Whether each scalp clone was CD4 or CD8 was inferred by checking scalp TCRbeta sequences against the CD4 and CD8 repertoires from sorted blood. The immuneACCESS repertoire file appears here via TCRdb, limited to in-frame rearrangements. These files lack a portion of the clones; in checked studies, under half of the deficit traces to unresolved V genes, and the cause of the others is not known. Clone size and V and J calls were adopted from that table, with D and trimming inferred from the DNA. The sample table records about 97,000 clones; approximately 42% of these occur just once. In total, the top ten clones hold approximately 1.2% of the sample.

What the study reported, not specific to this receptor: Unlike mouse skin, which is dominated by gammadelta T cells, normal human skin has resident alphabeta T cells that are also sequenced, and this complicates analysis of the scalp TCR repertoire. Lesional scalp, especially in alopecia totalis/universalis, showed higher clonality and more expanded CD8+ clones than normal scalp, suggesting antigenic drive. Compared with mice, TCR sequences shared between patients were less clear, possibly partly because of HLA diversity across the patient population.

A word on this clone: What this receptor recognizes is not known. One base away there is no much larger clone; base qualities are not given.

Peripheral blood and lesional scalp punch biopsies were obtained from patients with alopecia areata. PBMCs were isolated by density centrifugation and stained for CD3, CD4 and CD8, after which CD4+ and CD8+ T cells were sorted on a FACSAria. This clonotype was obtained from a human donor with alopecia areata. The sample comprised CD4+ T cells sorted from blood.

The CDR3 region: CASTRTSGSKTQYF. The nucleotides read TGTGCCAGCACCCGGACTAGCGGGTCGAAGACCCAGTACTTC. The rearranged segments are TRBV9 and TRBJ2-5; 11 bases in the junction line up with TRBD2. V ends up 6 bases short and J 6 bases short, with an unmatched junction base count of 7. The CDR3 covers 14 residues, taking in both the cysteine and the phenylalanine. Only the CDR3 region is kept as DNA, spanning 42 bases read in frame from base 1. The germline V gene gives CDR1 as SGDLS and CDR2 as YYNGEE. With the portions outside the CDR3 filled from the reference TRBV9 and TRBJ2-5 genes, the complete variable region becomes DSGVTQTPKHLITATGQRVTLRCSPRSGDLSVYWYQQSLDQGLQFLIQYYNGEERAKGNILERFSAQQFPDLHSELNLSSLELGDSALYFCASTRTSGSKTQYFGPGTRLLVL.